This record concerns one T cell receptor beta chain sequence. These data originate in a study of blood T cell repertoires in COVID-19. For the study at large: Spain, Italy and the United States supplied samples that represented acute and convalescent COVID-19. T cells, B-cell-depleted T cells, or PBMCs provided the cDNA or gDNA that served as material.

The CDR3 runs to 17 residues. The V gene's germline CDR1 is SGDLS and CDR2 YYNGEE. Trimming took off 4 bases at V and 3 bases at J, with 22 bases between the two ends. Under the authors' procedure: Cell counts per sample came from amplifying reference gene primers. Clones were sequenced by immunoSEQ multiplex PCR, and TCRdb holds only the in-frame ones, with some missing. Clone size and the V and J calls come from that table; the DNA yielded D and trimming. The sample lists roughly 290,000 clones, approximately 85% occurring once. This clonotype was obtained from a young man who had recovered from COVID-19. The source material was PBMCs or T cells enriched from blood (not recorded which). The gene calls are TRBV9 and TRBJ1-1; D gene uncertain. The CDR3 region has the DNA TGTGCCAGCAGCTTCCGGGCTAGCGCTTTTGGGGACACTGAAGCTTTCTTT. Translated, it gives CASSFRASAFGDTEAFF.